This entry lists 16 T cell receptor beta chains sequenced from one sample in a study of CD8 T cells in Susac syndrome. RNA totalling roughly 0.45 to 1 ug underwent reverse transcription with random hexamers. From the immunoSEQ multiplex PCR reads, TCRdb called clonotypes with MiXCR, one entry per CDR3 protein. The table has approximately 210,000 distinct CDR3 sequences, approximately 94% seen once. What was sequenced was CD4+ T cells from PBMCs. These TCRs come from a human donor with Susac syndrome.

The chain has TRBV4-3 and TRBJ1-3; 8 bases are a match to TRBD1. V dropped 3 bases and J dropped 7; count of bases not matched to a gene: 8. CDR3 length: 15 residues. Germline V gives CDR1 LGHNA, CDR2 YSLEER. For the CDR3, the DNA is TGCGCCAGCAGCCAGACGACAGGGGAGAGGAACACCATATATTTT. Residues: CASSQTTGERNTIYF.

This chain uses TRBV12-3 or TRBV12-4 with TRBJ1-1; tentative D call: TRBD1 (6 bases). Trimming took 0 bases from V and 1 from J, leaving 18 bases between them. This CDR3 contains 18 residues. In DNA form, the CDR3 reads TGTGCCAGCAGTTTAGCGGGAGGGTCGGGCAGGGGGAACACTGAAGCTTTCTTT. This codes for CASSLAGGSGRGNTEAFF.

The V call is TRBV4-3, the J call TRBJ2-1; 8 bases align to TRBD2. The V segment lost 0 bases and the J segment 5 bases; nucleotides outside the gene matches: 3. Germline V CDR1 and CDR2: LGHNA, YSLEER. There are 15 residues in the CDR3. The CDR3 protein is CASSQDGTSNNEQFF. CDR3 in DNA: TGCGCCAGCAGCCAAGACGGGACTAGTAACAATGAGCAGTTCTTC.

The V call is TRBV20-1, the J call TRBJ2-3, with 9 bases fitting TRBD2. Germline loops: CDR1 DFQATT, CDR2 SNEGSKA (reference sequence). V gave up 2 bases and J gave up 7 bases; unmatched junction bases: 10. The CDR3 has 15 amino acids. The chain's CDR3 is CSARPTQRGVNTQYF. Here the CDR3 DNA reads TGCAGTGCTAGACCAACCCAGCGGGGGGTAAATACGCAGTATTTT.

This chain joins TRBV7-2 and TRBJ1-1; D perhaps matches TRBD1 (5 bases). The CDR3 has 16 residues. Germline V lookup: CDR1 SGHTA, CDR2 FQGNSA. V lost 5 bases and J lost 0, with 16 bases in between. The CDR3 DNA is TGTGCCAGCAGCCGGACCGTTGGGGACGTGAACACTGAAGCTTTCTTT. Translated, it gives CASSRTVGDVNTEAFF.

This clonotype was counted a single time. The chain carries TRBV28 and TRBJ2-7, with TRBD1 matching 7 bases. The V gene end was trimmed by 4 bases and the J gene end by 0 bases; junction bases not matched to a gene: 9. From germline, CDR1 is MDHEN and CDR2 SYDVKM. This CDR3 region has 16 residues. In DNA, the CDR3 is TGTGCCAGCAGTTCCCAGACAGGGATCCCCTCCTACGAGCAGTACTTC. It codes for CASSSQTGIPSYEQYF.

The chain carries TRBV12-5 and TRBJ2-3; D is perhaps TRBD1 or TRBD2 (5 bases each). This CDR3 has 15 residues. The germline CDR1 and CDR2 sequences are LGHNT and FRNRAP. Trimming removed 8 bases from V and 0 bases from J, with 15 bases in between. In DNA form, the CDR3 reads TGTGCTAGTCGGATGGACGGGGCTAGCACAGATACGCAGTATTTT. Its translation: CASRMDGASTDTQYF.

The table lists this clonotype with a few counts. The chain couples TRBV12-3 or TRBV12-4 to TRBJ2-1; D may match TRBD1 or TRBD2 (6 bases each). The CDR3 covers 15 residues. The ends were cut back, 6 bases at V and 0 bases at J, with 12 bases in the middle. The CDR3 coding sequence is TGTGCCAGCAGCCCCGGGGGCCTCTCCTACAATGAGCAGTTCTTC. Protein product: CASSPGGLSYNEQFF.

The chain employs TRBV12-3 or TRBV12-4 and TRBJ1-1; D perhaps matches TRBD1 (6 bases). CDR3 length equals 15 residues. Between the trimmed V and J ends, which lost 6 bases and 4 bases, there was a span of 18 bases. CDR3 amino acids: CASSPRGGSATEAFF. CDR3 coding DNA: TGTGCCAGCAGCCCGAGGGGGGGCTCTGCCACTGAAGCTTTCTTT.

This chain joins TRBV24-1 and TRBJ2-1; 8 positions match TRBD2. Trimming took 3 bases from V and 2 from J; bases not matched to a gene: 2. Germline CDR1 KGHDR, CDR2 SFDVKD. The CDR3 contains 15 residues. CDR3 sequence: CATSDTSGAYNEQFF. CDR3 nucleotides: TGTGCCACCAGTGATACTAGCGGCGCCTACAATGAGCAGTTCTTC.

J is TRBJ1-3 and V is TRBV20-1; the D is unclear. The V end lost 3 bases, the J end lost 9 bases, and 15 bases lay between the germline ends. CDR3 size: 13 residues. Per the germline V gene, CDR1 is DFQATT and CDR2 is SNEGSKA (reference sequence). CDR3 residues: CSARNSRPSTIYF. The CDR3 nucleotides are TGCAGTGCTAGGAACAGTAGACCCAGCACCATATATTTT.

V gene TRBV9 combines with J gene TRBJ2-1, with 10 bases fitting TRBD2. The CDR3 contains 15 residues. The germline CDR1 and CDR2 sequences are SGDLS and YYNGEE. V was clipped by 5 bases and J by 9 bases; unmatched bases: 11. CDR3 in amino acids: CASSFSSGTSVEQFF. Written as DNA, the CDR3 is TGTGCCAGCAGTTTCTCATCCGGGACTAGCGTTGAGCAGTTCTTC.

The chain uses TRBV5-4 and TRBJ1-2, with a tentative D call TRBD1 (5 bases). Germline V gene sequence: CDR1 SGHNT, CDR2 YYREEE (reference sequence). CDR3 size: 12 residues. Trimming removed 2 bases from V and 10 bases from J, with 12 bases in between. The CDR3 nucleotides read TGTGCCAGCAGCTTCGGGCAGGGCGACTACACCTTC. Its translation is CASSFGQGDYTF. Full variable domain (remainder filled in from reference TRBV5-4 and TRBJ1-2): ETGVTQSPTHLIKTRGQQVTLRCSSQSGHNTVSWYQQALGQGPQFIFQYYREEENGRGNFPPRFSGLQFPNYSSELNVNALELDDSALYLCASSFGQGDYTFGSGTRLTVV.

The chain is built from TRBV7-3 and TRBJ1-2, with 9 bases fitting TRBD1. V lost 0 bases to trimming and J lost 3 bases; unmatched junction nucleotides: 11. CDR3 length: 18 residues. Germline-derived CDR1 and CDR2 are SGHTA and FQGTGA. Here the CDR3 reads CASSLTYPGDRADYGYTF. CDR3 nucleotide sequence: TGTGCCAGCAGCTTAACGTATCCTGGGGACAGGGCTGACTATGGCTACACCTTC.

This chain's CDR3 is CSASQARAENTIYF. The CDR3 DNA reads TGCAGTGCTAGTCAGGCCCGAGCGGAAAACACCATATATTTT. The chain couples TRBV20-1 to TRBJ1-3, with no clear D. V lost 3 bases and J 6 bases, leaving 15 bases between the germline ends. The CDR3 covers 14 residues. Per germline, CDR1 DFQATT and CDR2 SNEGSKA (reference sequence).

This clonotype was counted once. This chain uses TRBV12-3 or TRBV12-4 with TRBJ1-3; no clear D. The length of the CDR3 is 13 residues. The V end lost 5 bases, the J end lost 3 bases, and 8 bases lay between the germline ends. The CDR3 sequence: CASSRENGNTIYF. The CDR3 DNA sequence: TGTGCCAGCAGTCGGGAGAATGGAAACACCATATATTTT.